The clone carrying this T cell receptor beta chain was observed once. How the authors handled the data: Using reference gene primer amplification, nucleated cell counts were estimated. Using immunoSEQ multiplex PCR, the repertoire was profiled, and TCRdb retains in-frame clones only, with some absent. The V and J calls and clone size come from that table; D and trimming were worked out from the DNA. The sample has 90,000 to 110,000 clones; 85% are singletons. The data were taken from a study of blood T cell repertoires in COVID-19. About the study: The United States, Italy and Spain were the sources of the acute and convalescent COVID-19 samples. T cells, B-cell-depleted T cells, or PBMCs supplied cDNA or gDNA.

Trimming cost V 3 bases and J 6 bases, with 11 bases left between them. This CDR3 comprises 13 residues. The chain is built from TRBV12-3 or TRBV12-4 and TRBJ1-2; a possible D gene is TRBD1 (6 bases). The sample consisted of peripheral blood. The receptor was isolated from a man aged 50-59 years with acute or convalescent COVID-19. The CDR3 loop is CASSFWRQDGYTF. CDR3 DNA: TGTGCCAGCAGTTTTTGGAGACAGGATGGCTACACCTTC.